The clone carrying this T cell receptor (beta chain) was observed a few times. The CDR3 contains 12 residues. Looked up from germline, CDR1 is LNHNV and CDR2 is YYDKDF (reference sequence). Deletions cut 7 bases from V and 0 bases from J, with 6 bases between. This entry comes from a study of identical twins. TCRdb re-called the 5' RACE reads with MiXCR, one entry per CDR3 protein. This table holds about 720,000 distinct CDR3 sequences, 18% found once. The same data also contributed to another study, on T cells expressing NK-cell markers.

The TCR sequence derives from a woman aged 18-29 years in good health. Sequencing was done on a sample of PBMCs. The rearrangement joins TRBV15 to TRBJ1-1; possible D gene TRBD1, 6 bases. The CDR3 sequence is CATTGVNTEAFF. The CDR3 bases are TGTGCCACCACAGGGGTGAACACTGAAGCTTTCTTT.